One T cell receptor (beta chain) is described in this entry. Its antigen is unidentified. This sample is drawn from a study of response to subunit inactivated influenza vaccine. One entry per CDR3 protein, called by TCRdb with MiXCR from the RT-PCR reads. The table lists roughly 710,000 distinct CDR3 sequences, about 14% of them singletons, with about 7.4% in the top ten. The study's findings and limits: The authors suggested that few new T cells are recruited per seasonal influenza vaccination.

The material sequenced was PBMCs from blood, taken about 14 days before vaccination. The sequence was obtained from a man aged 50 to 59 who received an inactivated influenza vaccine.

In DNA, the CDR3 is TGTGCCAGCAGCTGGACTGTAAATGAGCAGTTCTTC. Protein sequence: CASSWTVNEQFF. The chain has TRBV7-2 and TRBJ2-1; D perhaps matches TRBD2 (5 bases). Germline V gives CDR1 SGHTA, CDR2 FQGNSA. Trimming shortened V by 4 bases and J by 7 bases, and 8 bases separated the two germline ends. The CDR3 is 12 residues long. The full variable domain, completed using reference TRBV7-2 and TRBJ2-1, is GAGVSQSPSNKVTEKGKDVELRCDPISGHTALYWYRQSLGQGLEFLIYFQGNSAPDKSGLPSDRFSAERTGGSVSTLTIQRTQQEDSAVYLCASSWTVNEQFFGPGTRLTVL.